Given below is one TCR beta chain in context. This entry comes from a study of shared clonotypes between healthy human individuals. V lost 4 bases, J lost 4 bases, and 14 bases lay in between. The V gene's germline CDR1 is LGHNA and CDR2 YSLEER. The CDR3 runs to 15 residues. Produced via immunoSEQ multiplex PCR; TCRdb's table is partial and in-frame only. The sample has around 500,000 clones, more than 75% seen once. Source material: PBMCs. The sequence came from a woman between 35 and 50 years old in good health. Some clones in this sample may be carry-over from other donors' samples. The rearrangement links TRBV4-3 to TRBJ1-5; a possible D gene is TRBD1 (5 bases). The CDR3 spells CASSPYTTDNQPQHF. In nucleotides, the CDR3 is TGCGCCAGCAGCCCTTACACGACAGATAATCAGCCCCAGCATTTT.